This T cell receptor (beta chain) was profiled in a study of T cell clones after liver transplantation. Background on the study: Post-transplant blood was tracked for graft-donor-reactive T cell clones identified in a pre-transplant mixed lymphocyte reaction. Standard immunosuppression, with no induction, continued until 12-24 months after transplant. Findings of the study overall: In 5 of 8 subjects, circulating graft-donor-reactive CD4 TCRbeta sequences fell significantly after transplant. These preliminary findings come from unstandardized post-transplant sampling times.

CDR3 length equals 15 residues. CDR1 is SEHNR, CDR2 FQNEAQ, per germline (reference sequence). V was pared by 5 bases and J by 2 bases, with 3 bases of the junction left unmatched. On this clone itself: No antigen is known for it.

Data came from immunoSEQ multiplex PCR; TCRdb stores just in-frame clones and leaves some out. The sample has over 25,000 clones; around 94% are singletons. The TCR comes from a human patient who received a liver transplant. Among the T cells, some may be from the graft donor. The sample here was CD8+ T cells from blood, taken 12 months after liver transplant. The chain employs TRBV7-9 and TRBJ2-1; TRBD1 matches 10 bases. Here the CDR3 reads CASSPGTGAYNEQFF. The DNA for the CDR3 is TGTGCCAGCAGCCCCGGGACAGGGGCCTACAATGAGCAGTTCTTC.